The rows below give T cell receptor beta chains drawn from one sample of a study of neoadjuvant anti-PD-1 for oral cavity cancer. Here immunoSEQ multiplex PCR was the method, and the copy in TCRdb shows in-frame clones only, minus some. This table has more than 8,000 clones, approximately 59% appearing once. Source: PBMCs, taken after nivolumab (anti-PD-1) treatment. The receptor set was obtained from a person aged 35 to 85 with oral cavity squamous cell carcinoma. Both conserved end residues are part of each CDR3. A D gene is named only where the DNA matches it firmly. The size entry is marked missing in some rows and otherwise reads once, few, many or a size class.

v_gene,len,j_gene,abundance,d_gene,CDR3nt,CDR3aa
TRBV6-5,11,TRBJ2-7,-,-,TGTGCCAGCAGCCGAGGTAGCGAGCAGTACTTC,CASSRGSEQYF
TRBV7-2,14,TRBJ2-3,-,-,TGTGCCAGCAGCTCCGGGACTCCCGCAGATACGCAGTATTTT,CASSSGTPADTQYF
TRBV9,15,TRBJ2-3,-,TRBD2,TGTGCCAGCAGCGTAGTAGCGGGAGTAACAGATACGCAGTATTTT,CASSVVAGVTDTQYF
TRBV25-1,18,TRBJ1-2,few,TRBD1,TGTGCCAGCAGTGAGAGTGGCCGATCACACACAGGGGGAGATGGCTACACCTTC,CASSESGRSHTGGDGYTF
TRBV4-2,15,TRBJ1-3,few,TRBD1,TGTGCCAGCAGCCAAGAAAACAGGGGTGGAAACACCATATATTTT,CASSQENRGGNTIYF
TRBV4-2,19,TRBJ1-4,-,TRBD1,TGTGCCAGCAGCCAAGGTGGACAGGGGGCCGTAGATTTTAATGAAAAACTGTTTTTT,CASSQGGQGAVDFNEKLFF
TRBV7-9,15,TRBJ1-1,-,-,TGTGCCAGCAGCTTATGGGCAGGTTGGGACACTGAAGCTTTCTTT,CASSLWAGWDTEAFF
TRBV6-1,15,TRBJ1-5,once,TRBD1,TGTGCCAGCAGAGATGACAGGGGAGGGAATCAGCCCCAGCATTTT,CASRDDRGGNQPQHF
TRBV14,15,TRBJ1-2,-,-,TGTGCCAGCAGCCAAGGCATCCGAGCTAACTATGGCTACACCTTC,CASSQGIRANYGYTF
TRBV6-5,14,TRBJ2-2,few,-,TGTGCCAGCAAACCCCGCAGGAACACCGGGGAGCTGTTTTTT,CASKPRRNTGELFF
TRBV14,15,TRBJ2-1,-,TRBD2,TGTGCCAGCAGCCTTGGACTAGCTCCATTGGGTGAGCAGTTCTTC,CASSLGLAPLGEQFF
TRBV5-1,17,TRBJ2-6,few,-,TGCGCCAGCAGCTCCCTTCTCGGGGGATCGGGGGCCAACGTCCTGACTTTC,CASSSLLGGSGANVLTF
TRBV7-9,13,TRBJ1-1,few,TRBD1,TGTGCCAGCAGTTCCCTCGACAGGGCTGAAGCTTTCTTT,CASSSLDRAEAFF
TRBV19,14,TRBJ2-7,-,TRBD2,TGTGCCAGCGGACTAGCGGGAACATCCTACGAGCAGTACTTC,CASGLAGTSYEQYF
TRBV28,14,TRBJ1-6,-,TRBD1,TGTGCCAGCAGTCTAGTCGGGACAGCGGCACCCCTCCACTTT,CASSLVGTAAPLHF
TRBV29-1,14,TRBJ1-3,-,-,TGCAGCGTTGACGATGGGGCCACTGGAAACACCATATATTTT,CSVDDGATGNTIYF
TRBV6-1,15,TRBJ1-3,few,-,TGTGCCAGCAGTCTCGGACCGAACTCTGGAAACACCATATATTTT,CASSLGPNSGNTIYF
TRBV5-1,15,TRBJ1-4,once,-,TGCGCCAGCAGCTTGGGGGCAGCTTTAAATGAAAAACTGTTTTTT,CASSLGAALNEKLFF
TRBV28,15,TRBJ1-5,-,TRBD1,TGTGCCACCTCTTTACGGGGGACAGAATATCAGCCCCAGCATTTT,CATSLRGTEYQPQHF
TRBV6-1,15,TRBJ2-1,few,TRBD1,TGTGCCAGCAGTGTGCCGGGACAGGGACTCAATGAGCAGTTCTTC,CASSVPGQGLNEQFF
TRBV5-1,15,TRBJ2-7,-,TRBD1,TGCGCCAGCAGCTATGACAGGGGAGGCCCCTACGAGCAGTACTTC,CASSYDRGGPYEQYF
TRBV11-2,13,TRBJ2-7,-,-,TGTGCCAGCAGCTTCCGAGGGGTCTACGAGCAGTACTTC,CASSFRGVYEQYF
TRBV7-9,15,TRBJ2-5,-,-,TGTGCCAGCAGCTCCAACCGGGTTCCCGGAGAGACCCAGTACTTC,CASSSNRVPGETQYF
TRBV6-4,11,TRBJ2-7,-,-,TGTGCCATTGACGTCTCCTACGAGCAGTACTTC,CAIDVSYEQYF
TRBV28,13,TRBJ2-3,-,-,TGTGCCAGCAGTTTAGACCGCACAGATACGCAGTATTTT,CASSLDRTDTQYF
TRBV19,17,TRBJ1-5,-,TRBD1,TGTGCCAGTAGTATGAGACCGGACAGGGGATTCAATCAGCCCCAGCATTTT,CASSMRPDRGFNQPQHF
TRBV28,13,TRBJ2-5,-,-,TGTGCCAGCAGCCCGACGACAAGGGAGACCCAGTACTTC,CASSPTTRETQYF
TRBV7-9,19,TRBJ1-2,-,TRBD1,TGTGCCAGCAGCGGAGCTGACAGGGGCCGCGAGGGGGCTAACTATGGCTACACCTTC,CASSGADRGREGANYGYTF
TRBV28,12,TRBJ1-2,few,-,TGTGCCAGCAGTTTTCGCGGGGGTGGCTACACCTTC,CASSFRGGGYTF
TRBV7-2,14,TRBJ2-7,-,TRBD1,TGTGCCAGCCGCCTGACTGACAGGGCTGGCGAGCAGTACTTC,CASRLTDRAGEQYF
TRBV19,14,TRBJ1-1,few,-,TGTGCCAGTAGTCCGGGACATCTGAACACTGAAGCTTTCTTT,CASSPGHLNTEAFF
TRBV6-1,17,TRBJ2-2,-,TRBD2,TGTGCCAGCAGTGAAGCCCGACTAGCGGGGGGGCCGGGGGAGCTGTTTTTT,CASSEARLAGGPGELFF
TRBV7-9,16,TRBJ2-3,-,TRBD2,TGTGCCAGCAGCTCGAAAGCGGGGGCCACCACAGATACGCAGTATTTT,CASSSKAGATTDTQYF
TRBV27,13,TRBJ2-1,-,-,TGTGCCAGCACCCAACCCCCTTACAATGAGCAGTTCTTC,CASTQPPYNEQFF
TRBV6-5,14,TRBJ1-6,once,TRBD1,TGTGCCAGCATCAAAGGCACAGGGGGATCACCCCTCCACTTT,CASIKGTGGSPLHF
TRBV10-3,13,TRBJ2-7,-,-,TGTGCCATCAGTGGACTAGTTGGGTACGAGCAGTACTTC,CAISGLVGYEQYF
TRBV27,17,TRBJ2-1,-,TRBD2,TGTGCCAGCAGTTTTGTGGGGACTAGGAGCTCCTACAATGAGCAGTTCTTC,CASSFVGTRSSYNEQFF